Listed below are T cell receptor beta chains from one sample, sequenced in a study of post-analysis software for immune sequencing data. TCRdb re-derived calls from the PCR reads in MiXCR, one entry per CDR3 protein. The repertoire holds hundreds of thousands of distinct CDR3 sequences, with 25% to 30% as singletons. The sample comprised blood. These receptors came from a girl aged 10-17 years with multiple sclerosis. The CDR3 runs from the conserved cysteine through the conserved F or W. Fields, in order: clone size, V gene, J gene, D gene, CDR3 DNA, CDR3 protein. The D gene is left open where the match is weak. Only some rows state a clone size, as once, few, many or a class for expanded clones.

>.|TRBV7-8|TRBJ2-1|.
TGTGCCAGCAGCGATGAAGGGGAACATGAGCAGTTCTTC
CASSDEGEHEQFF
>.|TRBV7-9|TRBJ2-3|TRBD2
TGTGCCAGTGTAGCGGGGGGGGCCGCAGATACGCAGTATTTT
CASVAGGAADTQYF
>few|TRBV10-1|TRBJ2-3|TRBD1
TGCGCCAGCAGTGTGGACAGGGGAGGAACGGATACGCAGTATTTT
CASSVDRGGTDTQYF
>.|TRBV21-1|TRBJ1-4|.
TGTGCCAGCAGCGCGATGGGGGAAAAACTGTTTTTT
CASSAMGEKLFF
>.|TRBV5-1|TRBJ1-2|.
TGCGCCAGCAGCTCAACAGATTCCTATGGCTACACCTTC
CASSSTDSYGYTF
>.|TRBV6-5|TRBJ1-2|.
TGTGCCAGCAGTTACTATATTGGACGGAGCAACTATGGCTACACCTTC
CASSYYIGRSNYGYTF
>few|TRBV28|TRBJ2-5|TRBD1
TGTGCCAGCAGCCTAACAGGGGGCTTCCAAGAGACCCAGTACTTC
CASSLTGGFQETQYF
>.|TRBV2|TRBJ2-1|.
TGTGCCGCATACCCGAAGGACTCCTGGGTCAATGAGCAGTTCTTC
CAAYPKDSWVNEQFF
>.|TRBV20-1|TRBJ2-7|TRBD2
TGCAGTGCTAGAGAGGGAGGGACCCTACCTTACGAGCAGTACTTC
CSAREGGTLPYEQYF
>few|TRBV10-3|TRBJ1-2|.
TGTGCCATTTTGAACTATGGCTACACCTTC
CAILNYGYTF
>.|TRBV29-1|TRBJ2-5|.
TGCAGCGTTGACCCCGGCCAGCCCCAAGAGACCCAGTACTTC
CSVDPGQPQETQYF
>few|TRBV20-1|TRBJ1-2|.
TGCAGTGCTAGAGATAATATGGGGATAGGTGGCTACACCTTC
CSARDNMGIGGYTF
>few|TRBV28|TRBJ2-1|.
TGTGCCAGCAGTTTACCAGCTAGGGGATTAAATGAGCAGTTCTTC
CASSLPARGLNEQFF
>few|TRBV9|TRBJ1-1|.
TGTGCCAGCAGCGTAGCTTCGGAGACAGTAGGGACTGAAGCTTTCTTT
CASSVASETVGTEAFF